The 2 T cell receptor beta chains below all came from one sample that was sequenced in a study of T cell responses to AZD1222 COVID-19 vaccine (dated by TCRdb to 2020 to 2023). The meaning of the sample's time point label: baseline before first vaccination. The receptor library was made with the immunoSEQ multiplex PCR assay. TCRdb holds this immuneACCESS table with in-frame rearrangements only. Some clones are missing; in checked studies, unresolved V genes explain under half, and the rest has no known cause. Within this sample are more than 150,000 clones, with approximately 90% of them counted one time only. Clones ranked in the top ten supply 5% to 7% of the sample. The source was peripheral blood, collected on day 0 of AZD1222 vaccination. These receptor sequences come from an adult in good health.

The V call is TRBV7-9, the J call TRBJ2-5; tentatively, D is TRBD1 (5 bases). The V end was cut by 1 base, the J end by 2 bases, with 11 bases between. In germline, CDR1 is SEHNR, CDR2 FQNEAQ (reference sequence). The CDR3 consists of 15 residues. The CDR3 sequence: CASSLGSGLQETQYF. CDR3 DNA: TGTGCCAGCAGCTTAGGGTCAGGGCTACAAGAGACCCAGTACTTC.

The chain has TRBV7-9 and TRBJ1-4, with TRBD1 as a possible D gene (5 bases). The V and J ends lost 5 bases and 4 bases respectively, with 17 bases between them. CDR3 length: 16 residues. Germline CDR1 SEHNR, CDR2 FQNEAQ (reference sequence). The CDR3 loop reads CASSPGQSGLNEKLFF. The CDR3 DNA is TGTGCCAGCAGCCCAGGACAAAGCGGCCTTAATGAAAAACTGTTTTTT.